This T cell receptor beta chain emerged from a study of shared clonotypes between healthy human individuals. General study results and limits: Represented genetic and exposure-history diversity was restricted by having few donors.

TCRdb's table, derived via immunoSEQ multiplex PCR, lists solely in-frame clones and lacks some. The table has just over 2,000,000 clones, approximately 95% seen once; the top ten hold 0.13%. Germline lookup yields CDR1 LNHDA and CDR2 SQIVND (reference sequence). There are 16 residues in the CDR3. The V and J ends lost 4 bases and 4 bases, in that order; junction bases with no gene match: 7. As regards this clone: Its antigen remains unknown.

The chain uses TRBV19 and TRBJ2-3; TRBD2 agrees at 11 bases. The specimen sequenced was naive CD4+ T cells sorted from blood. The subset: CD45RA+ positively selected. The receptor's source is a man aged 18 to 29 in good health. CDR3 nucleotide sequence: TGTGCCAGTAGTACCCTGGGTAGCGGGGGGGCAGATACGCAGTATTTT. It is translated as CASSTLGSGGADTQYF.